A single sample is the source of the 21 T cell receptor beta chains below, sequenced in a study of technical replicates of blood from a few donors. The protocol was immunoSEQ multiplex PCR, while the TCRdb copy is restricted to in-frame clones and leaves out a portion. The data show 75,000 to 100,000 clones, about 95% seen once. Sequencing input: T cells isolated from PBMCs. These TCRs come from a human donor in good health.

The chain carries TRBV4-2 and TRBJ2-7, with D uncertain. The CDR3 is 15 amino acids. V was cut by 0 bases and J by 4 bases, with 13 bases left in between. Germline CDR1 LGHNA, CDR2 YNFKEQ. CDR3 sequence: CASSQDRSGWYEQYF. The CDR3 DNA reads as TGTGCCAGCAGCCAAGATCGTTCAGGTTGGTACGAGCAGTACTTC.

The chain joins TRBV5-4 to TRBJ2-7; TRBD1 might be the D (6 bases). Germline V lookup: CDR1 SGHNT, CDR2 YYREEE (reference sequence). Trimming pared 2 bases from V and 6 bases from J, leaving 15 bases between. This CDR3 spans 14 amino acids. The CDR3 is CASSFDRLVGEQYF. Here the CDR3 DNA reads TGTGCCAGCAGCTTCGACAGGCTTGTGGGCGAGCAGTACTTC.

The genes are TRBV19 and TRBJ1-1; TRBD1 might be the D (5 bases). The CDR3 runs to 14 residues. Germline CDR1 LNHDA, CDR2 SQIVND (reference sequence). Trimming removed 7 bases from V and 0 bases from J, with 12 bases in between. Here the CDR3 DNA reads TGTGCCAGTAAGGCACAGGTCATGAACACTGAAGCTTTCTTT. This codes for CASKAQVMNTEAFF.

V and J are TRBV30 and TRBJ1-2; D is possibly TRBD1 (6 bases). This CDR3 has 15 amino acids. Trimming cost V 0 bases and J 3 bases, with 14 bases left between them. The germline gives CDR1 GTSNPN, CDR2 SVGIG (reference sequence). DNA for the CDR3: TGTGCCTGGAGTGTATGGGACACAGCTGACTATGGCTACACCTTC. Translated, it gives CAWSVWDTADYGYTF.

This clone was counted a single time. The genes are TRBV19 and TRBJ2-5; tentative D call: TRBD2 (5 bases). The CDR3 has 14 residues. In germline, CDR1 is LNHDA, CDR2 SQIVND (reference sequence). V lost 3 bases and J 1 base, leaving 9 bases between the germline ends. In DNA, the CDR3 is TGTGCCAGTAGTATTGGACTGTCCCAAGAGACCCAGTACTTC. Protein sequence: CASSIGLSQETQYF. The full variable domain, with the rest looked up from reference TRBV19 and TRBJ2-5, is DGGITQSPKYLFRKEGQNVTLSCEQNLNHDAMYWYRQDPGQGLRLIYYSQIVNDFQKGDIAEGYSVSREKKESFPLTVTSAQKNPTAFYLCASSIGLSQETQYFGPGTRLLVL.

The chain has TRBV5-6 and TRBJ1-4, with D possibly matching TRBD1 (6 bases). The germline V gene encodes CDR1 SGHDT and CDR2 YYEEEE. Trimming shortened V by 0 bases and J by 2 bases, and 14 bases separated the two germline ends. CDR3 length: 17 residues. The DNA for the CDR3 is TGTGCCAGCAGCTTGGTTTTTGGTGGGGGCACTAATGAAAAACTGTTTTTT. Its protein is CASSLVFGGGTNEKLFF.

This rearrangement joins TRBV30 to TRBJ1-2; D might be TRBD1 (5 bases). Between the trimmed V and J ends, which lost 4 bases and 3 bases, there was a span of 12 bases. This CDR3 is built from 13 residues. CDR1 and CDR2 (germline): GTSNPN, SVGIG (reference sequence). CDR3 DNA: TGTGCCTGGATATCGACAGTCCACTATGGCTACACCTTC. It yields the protein CAWISTVHYGYTF.

This clone was seen only a few times. An end of the junction differs from the germline gene, which may be a read error. The chain carries TRBV30 and TRBJ1-1, with D possibly being TRBD1 (6 bases). This CDR3 comprises 14 residues. Germline V gives CDR1 GTSNPN, CDR2 SVGIG (reference sequence). CDR3 DNA sequence: TGTGCCGGGAGTTTTACTTGGTCAGGGGCTGAAGCTTTCTTT. This codes for CAGSFTWSGAEAFF.

This clone was found once. The chain is built from TRBV7-6 and TRBJ1-2, with TRBD1 identical over 7 bases. V gave up 5 bases and J gave up 4 bases; unmatched junction bases: 10. CDR3 length: 15 amino acids. Germline CDR1 is SGHVS and CDR2 is FNYEAQ. This CDR3 reads CASSPGTAAVYGYTF. For the CDR3, the DNA is TGTGCCAGCAGCCCAGGGACAGCCGCCGTCTATGGCTACACCTTC.

The chain links TRBV5-6 to TRBJ2-5, with a possible D match to TRBD2 (6 bases). The germline V and J ends were trimmed by 5 bases and 8 bases, with 22 bases remaining between them. CDR3 length: 15 residues. Germline V gene sequence: CDR1 SGHDT, CDR2 YYEEEE. CDR3 coding DNA: TGTGCCAGCAGATCGACGGACACGGGGGTGAAAACCCAGTACTTC. It is translated as CASRSTDTGVKTQYF.

This chain uses TRBV5-6 with TRBJ2-1; 8 nucleotides line up with TRBD2. Germline CDR1 reads SGHDT; CDR2 reads YYEEEE. Trimming removed 4 bases from V and 8 bases from J; junction bases left unmatched: 14. The length of the CDR3 is 16 residues. CDR3 DNA: TGTGCCAGCAGCACAAGACTAGCGAAGCCATGGGATGAGCAGTTCTTC. Its translation: CASSTRLAKPWDEQFF.

The sample holds one count of this clone. The rearrangement links TRBV10-3 to TRBJ2-1, with D possibly TRBD2 on 6 matching bases. Trimming removed 0 bases at V and 3 bases at J, with 12 bases between. The CDR3 has 16 amino acids. The germline V gene encodes CDR1 ENHRY and CDR2 SYGVKD. The CDR3 here is CAISESGGQSYNEQFF. CDR3 in DNA: TGTGCCATCAGTGAGTCGGGAGGCCAAAGCTACAATGAGCAGTTCTTC.

The V and J genes are TRBV30 and TRBJ2-1; weak D call: TRBD1 (5 bases). V lost 3 bases, J lost 9 bases, and 12 bases lay in between. CDR1 and CDR2 (germline): GTSNPN, SVGIG (reference sequence). The length of the CDR3 is 12 residues. CDR3: CAWSEGETEQFF. DNA of the CDR3: TGTGCCTGGAGCGAAGGGGAAACTGAGCAGTTCTTC.

The sample holds one count of this clone. The chain joins TRBV19 to TRBJ2-7, with TRBD1 matching over 7 bases. The CDR3 consists of 14 residues. Losses at the gene ends were 6 bases for V and 4 bases for J; bases not matched to a gene: 9. Germline CDR1 and CDR2: LNHDA and SQIVND (reference sequence). The DNA of the CDR3 is TGTGCCAGTAGAGGACAGGCCGGATCGTACGAGCAGTACTTC. Encoded protein: CASRGQAGSYEQYF.

The chain joins TRBV30 to TRBJ1-2, with a weak D call TRBD1 (6 bases). CDR1 and CDR2 (germline): GTSNPN, SVGIG (reference sequence). CDR3 length: 13 amino acids. Trimming shortened V by 4 bases and J by 4 bases, and 13 bases separated the two germline ends. The CDR3, as DNA: TGTGCCTGGATGGACAGCAAAGGCTATGGCTACACCTTC. This sequence encodes CAWMDSKGYGYTF. The entire variable domain, with the rest obtained from reference TRBV30 and TRBJ1-2, is as follows: SQTIHQWPATLVQPVGSPLSLECTVEGTSNPNLYWYRQAAGRGLQLLFYSVGIGQISSEVPQNLSASRPQDRQFILSSKKLLLSDSGFYLCAWMDSKGYGYTFGSGTRLTVV.

The chain is built from TRBV12-5 and TRBJ1-1; D gene ambiguous. The CDR3 extends over 14 amino acids. V was clipped by 1 base and J by 1 base, with 7 bases between them. From germline, CDR1 is LGHNT and CDR2 FRNRAP. The CDR3 DNA sequence: TGTGCTAGTGGTTTGGGGAGGAGGAACACTGAAGCTTTCTTT. This encodes CASGLGRRNTEAFF.

V is TRBV5-1 and J is TRBJ2-5, with 7 bases fitting TRBD1. Germline values: CDR1 SGHRS, CDR2 YFSETQ. The CDR3 totals 18 residues. The junction had 21 bases not matched to a gene; V was cut back by 4 bases and J by 6 bases. CDR3 coding DNA: TGCGCCAGCAGCCGTATCCACTTGGGTTTGACAGGGTGGAAGACCCAGTACTTC. This encodes CASSRIHLGLTGWKTQYF.

The DNA for the CDR3 is TGTGCCAGCAGCTTAGTAGCTAGCGGGGCCCAAGAGACCCAGTACTTC. This sequence encodes CASSLVASGAQETQYF. The chain links TRBV11-2 to TRBJ2-5; 9 positions match TRBD2. CDR3 length equals 16 residues. J was trimmed by 1 base and V by 1 base; bases with no gene match: 4. Looked up from germline, CDR1 is SGHAT and CDR2 is FQNNGV.

The table lists this clone with a count of one. The chain uses TRBV9 and TRBJ2-3; possibly TRBD2 for D (6 bases). Trimming removed 4 bases from V and 6 bases from J, with 21 bases in between. This CDR3 is built from 16 residues. The germline V gene encodes CDR1 SGDLS and CDR2 YYNGEE. The CDR3 region is CASSPRGTPKVDTQYF. DNA of the CDR3: TGTGCCAGCAGCCCTCGGGGGACTCCCAAGGTTGATACGCAGTATTTT.

The chain has TRBV27 and TRBJ2-5; 8 bases are a match to TRBD1. From germline, CDR1 is MNHEY and CDR2 SMNVEV (reference sequence). CDR3 length: 15 residues. The ends lost 1 base at V and 5 bases at J; junction bases unmatched: 6. DNA of the CDR3: TGTGCCAGCAGTTTATACCAGGGGGCCGGGGAGACCCAGTACTTC. Translating it yields CASSLYQGAGETQYF.

The gene calls are TRBV6-5 and TRBJ1-2, with a weak D call TRBD1 (5 bases). Trimming left V 2 bases short and J 4 bases short, with 14 bases between. Germline CDR1 MNHEY, CDR2 SVGAGI. The CDR3 totals 15 residues. The CDR3 nucleotides read TGTGCCAGCAGTTACCCCACAGGTCCGTTCTATGGCTACACCTTC. Its protein product is CASSYPTGPFYGYTF.